This TCR beta chain was sequenced during a study of human T cells and chemical hapten exposure. Study at large: Researchers reported sensitizing a 2 cm by 2 cm upper inner arm skin site with 2% DPC. The patients, most of them female, presented with alopecia areata, totalis or universalis.

Findings and caveats of the study: With DPC sensitization, TCRs exceeding 1 in 1000 frequency showed no change.

As originally analysed: Between 23,224 and 690,600 TCRs appeared in each sample, and the median stood at 95,638. Using its own MiXCR run on the RACE reads, TCRdb lists one record per CDR3 protein. These V and J calls rely on TCRdb rather than the paper's analysis. In the table there are 380,000 or so distinct CDR3 sequences, about 5.4% of which are singletons. The time point was: pre-sensitization, week 0. Noted treatment: therapeutic diphenylcyclopropenone sensitization with weekly scalp DPC. This clonotype was recorded at least ten times. The antigen is undetermined. This clonotype was obtained from a woman under 30 with alopecia areata. Some clones in this sample may be carry-over from other donors' samples. The sequencing here drew on whole blood, taken in connection with sensitization to the hapten diphenylcyclopropenone (DPC).

CDR3 protein: CASSLAGHPNTPQHF. In DNA, the CDR3 is TGTGCCAGCAGTTTAGCGGGACACCCCAATACGCCCCAGCATTTT. This rearrangement joins TRBV12-3 or TRBV12-4 to TRBJ1-5; possibly TRBD1 for D (6 bases). The CDR3 spans 15 residues. Trimming cost V 0 bases and J 9 bases, with 15 bases left between them.